The source of this T cell receptor beta chain is a study of identical twins. General study results and limits: Less excess twin sharing appeared in beta out-of-frame sequences. Out-of-frame alpha sequences that twins shared showed excess low generation probability. Rather than following the same donors, the conclusions depended on cross-sectional statistical analysis.

MiXCR was run by TCRdb on the 5' RACE reads, yielding one entry per CDR3 protein. The sample has about 530,000 distinct CDR3 sequences, about 22% seen once. As concerns this clonotype: Its matching antigen is unknown.

A further study also used this sample, focusing on yellow fever vaccine responses in identical twins. Turning to that study: Twins' vaccine T cell response reportedly gave the appearance of partial convergence and partial personalization.

Sequencing was performed on CD4+ T cells sorted from blood. This clonotype was sampled from a woman aged 18-29 years in good health.

CDR3: CATSESTSGLQETQYF. CDR3 sequence (DNA): TGTGCCACCAGTGAATCGACTAGCGGCCTACAAGAGACCCAGTACTTC. V gene TRBV24-1 combines with J gene TRBJ2-5, with TRBD2 matching 9 bases. Germline-derived CDR1 and CDR2 are KGHDR and SFDVKD. The CDR3 loop spans 16 amino acids. V lost 4 bases to trimming and J lost 2 bases; unmatched junction nucleotides: 7.